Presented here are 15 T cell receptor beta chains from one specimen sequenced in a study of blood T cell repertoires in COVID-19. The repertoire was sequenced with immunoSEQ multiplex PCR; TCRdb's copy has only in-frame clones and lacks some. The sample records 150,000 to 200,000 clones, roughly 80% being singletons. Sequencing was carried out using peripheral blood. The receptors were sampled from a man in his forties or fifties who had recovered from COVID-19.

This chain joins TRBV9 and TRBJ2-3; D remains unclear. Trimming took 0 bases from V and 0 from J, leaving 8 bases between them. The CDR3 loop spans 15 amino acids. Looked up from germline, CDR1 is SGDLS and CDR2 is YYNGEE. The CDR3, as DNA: TGTGCCAGCAGCGTAGGTGGGCCTAGCACAGATACGCAGTATTTT. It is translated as CASSVGGPSTDTQYF.

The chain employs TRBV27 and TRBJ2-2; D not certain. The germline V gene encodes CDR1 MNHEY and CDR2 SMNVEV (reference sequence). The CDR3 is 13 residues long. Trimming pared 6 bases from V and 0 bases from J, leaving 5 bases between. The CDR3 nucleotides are TGTGCCAGCAGGCGATCGAACACCGGGGAGCTGTTTTTT. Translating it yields CASRRSNTGELFF.

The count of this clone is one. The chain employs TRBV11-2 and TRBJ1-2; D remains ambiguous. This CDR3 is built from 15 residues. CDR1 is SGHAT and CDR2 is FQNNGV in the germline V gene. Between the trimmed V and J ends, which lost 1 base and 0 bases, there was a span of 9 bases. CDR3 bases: TGTGCCAGCAGCTTAGGAGTTTCGTCTAACTATGGCTACACCTTC. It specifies CASSLGVSSNYGYTF.

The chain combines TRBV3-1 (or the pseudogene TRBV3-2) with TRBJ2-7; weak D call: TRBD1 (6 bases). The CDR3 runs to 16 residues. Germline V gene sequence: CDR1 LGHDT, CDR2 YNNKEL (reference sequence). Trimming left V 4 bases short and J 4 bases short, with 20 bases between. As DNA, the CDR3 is TGTGCCAGCAGCCCAGGAGGACAGCAGGGAGTTTACGAGCAGTACTTC. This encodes CASSPGGQQGVYEQYF.

The DNA for the CDR3 is TGTGCCAGCAGTTCCCCGACTAGAAGGAAGGGCGCCGAGCAGTACTTC. Its translation: CASSSPTRRKGAEQYF. The chain uses TRBV27 and TRBJ2-7, with D possibly TRBD2 on 6 matching bases. The CDR3 sequence is 16 residues long. Germline values: CDR1 MNHEY, CDR2 SMNVEV (reference sequence). Deletions cut 4 bases from V and 6 bases from J, with 22 bases between.

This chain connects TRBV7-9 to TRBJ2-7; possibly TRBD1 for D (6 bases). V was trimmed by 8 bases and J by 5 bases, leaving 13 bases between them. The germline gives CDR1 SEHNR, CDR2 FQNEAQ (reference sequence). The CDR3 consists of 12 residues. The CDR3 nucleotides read TGTGCCAGCGCCGGAACAGGGAACGAGCAGTACTTC. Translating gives CASAGTGNEQYF.

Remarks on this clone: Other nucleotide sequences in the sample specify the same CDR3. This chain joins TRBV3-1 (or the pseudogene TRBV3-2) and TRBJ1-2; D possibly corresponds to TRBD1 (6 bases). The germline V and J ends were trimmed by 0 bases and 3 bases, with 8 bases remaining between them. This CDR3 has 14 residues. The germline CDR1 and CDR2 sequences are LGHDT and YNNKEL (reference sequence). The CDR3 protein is CASSQDRGDYGYTF. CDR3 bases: TGTGCCAGCAGCCAAGACAGGGGCGACTATGGCTACACCTTC.

CDR3: CASRIDRNGGNEKLFF. The DNA for the CDR3 is TGTGCCAGCAGAATTGACAGAAACGGTGGTAATGAAAAACTGTTTTTT. The genes are TRBV5-4 and TRBJ1-4; D might be TRBD1 (5 bases). Germline-derived CDR1 and CDR2 are SGHNT and YYREEE (reference sequence). Deletions cut 5 bases from V and 4 bases from J, with 18 bases between. CDR3 length: 16 amino acids. The entire variable domain, with the rest obtained from reference TRBV5-4 and TRBJ1-4, is as follows: ETGVTQSPTHLIKTRGQQVTLRCSSQSGHNTVSWYQQALGQGPQFIFQYYREEENGRGNFPPRFSGLQFPNYSSELNVNALELDDSALYLCASRIDRNGGNEKLFFGSGTQLSVL.

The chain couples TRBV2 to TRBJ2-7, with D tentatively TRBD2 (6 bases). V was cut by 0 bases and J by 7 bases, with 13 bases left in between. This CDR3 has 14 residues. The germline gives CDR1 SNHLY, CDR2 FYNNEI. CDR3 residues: CASSEAWQGGEQYF. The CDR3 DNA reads TGTGCCAGCAGTGAAGCGTGGCAGGGAGGAGAGCAGTACTTC.

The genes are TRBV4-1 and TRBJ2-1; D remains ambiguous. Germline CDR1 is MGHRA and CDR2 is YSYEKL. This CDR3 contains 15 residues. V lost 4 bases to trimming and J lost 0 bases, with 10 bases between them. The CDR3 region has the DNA TGCGCCAGCAGCCTTACAGAAAGCTCCTACAATGAGCAGTTCTTC. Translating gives CASSLTESSYNEQFF.

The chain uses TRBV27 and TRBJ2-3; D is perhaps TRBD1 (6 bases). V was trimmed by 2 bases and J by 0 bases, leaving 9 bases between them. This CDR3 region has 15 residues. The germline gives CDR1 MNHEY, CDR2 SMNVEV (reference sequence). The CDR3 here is CASSLRTESTDTQYF. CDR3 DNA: TGTGCCAGCAGTTTAAGGACAGAAAGCACAGATACGCAGTATTTT.

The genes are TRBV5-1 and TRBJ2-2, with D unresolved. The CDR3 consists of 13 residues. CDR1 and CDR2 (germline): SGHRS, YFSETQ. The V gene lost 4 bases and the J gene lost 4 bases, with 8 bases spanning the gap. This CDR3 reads CASSPRGTGELFF. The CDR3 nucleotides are TGCGCCAGCAGCCCCAGAGGCACCGGGGAGCTGTTTTTT.

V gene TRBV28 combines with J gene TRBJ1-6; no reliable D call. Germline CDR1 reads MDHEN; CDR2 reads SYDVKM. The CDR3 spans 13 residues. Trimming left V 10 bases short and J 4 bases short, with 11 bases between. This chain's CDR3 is CATGRDYNSPLHF. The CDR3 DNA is TGTGCCACTGGGAGGGATTATAATTCACCCCTCCACTTT. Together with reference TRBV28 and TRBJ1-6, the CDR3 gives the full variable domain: DVKVTQSSRYLVKRTGEKVFLECVQDMDHENMFWYRQDPGLGLRLIYFSYDVKMKEKGDIPEGYSVSREKKERFSLILESASTNQTSMYLCATGRDYNSPLHFGNGTRLTVT.

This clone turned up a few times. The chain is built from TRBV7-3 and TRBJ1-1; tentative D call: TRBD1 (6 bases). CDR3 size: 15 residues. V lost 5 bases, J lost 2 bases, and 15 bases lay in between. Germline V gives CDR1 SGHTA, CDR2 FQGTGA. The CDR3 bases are TGTGCCAGCAGCGTCTACAGGGCTTCCAACACTGAAGCTTTCTTT. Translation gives CASSVYRASNTEAFF.

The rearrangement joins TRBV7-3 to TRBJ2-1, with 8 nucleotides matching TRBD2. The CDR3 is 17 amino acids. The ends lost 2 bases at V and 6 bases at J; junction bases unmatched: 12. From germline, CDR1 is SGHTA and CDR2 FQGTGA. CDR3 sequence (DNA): TGTGCCAGCAGCTTACGAGGTAGCGGGACCTTTGGCAATGAGCAGTTCTTC. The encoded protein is CASSLRGSGTFGNEQFF.